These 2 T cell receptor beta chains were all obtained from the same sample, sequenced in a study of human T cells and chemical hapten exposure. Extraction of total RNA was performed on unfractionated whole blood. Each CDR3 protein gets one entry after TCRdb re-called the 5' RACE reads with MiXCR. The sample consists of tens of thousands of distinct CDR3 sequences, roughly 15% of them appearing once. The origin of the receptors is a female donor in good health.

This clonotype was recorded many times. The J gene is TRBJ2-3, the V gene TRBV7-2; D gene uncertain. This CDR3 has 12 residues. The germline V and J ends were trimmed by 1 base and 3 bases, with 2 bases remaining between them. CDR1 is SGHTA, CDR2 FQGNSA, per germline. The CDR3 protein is CASSLGTDTQYF. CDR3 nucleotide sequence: TGTGCCAGCAGCTTAGGGACAGATACGCAGTATTTT.

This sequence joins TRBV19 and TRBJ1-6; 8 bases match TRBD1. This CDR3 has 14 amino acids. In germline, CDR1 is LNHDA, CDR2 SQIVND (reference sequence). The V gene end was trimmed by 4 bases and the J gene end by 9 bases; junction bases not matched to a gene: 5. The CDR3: CASSNGQGGSPLHF. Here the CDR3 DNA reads TGTGCCAGTAGTAACGGACAGGGCGGTTCACCCCTCCACTTT.